These T cell receptor beta chains were read from a single sample in a study of blood T cell repertoires in COVID-19. Libraries were prepared by immunoSEQ multiplex PCR; TCRdb keeps only in-frame clonotypes and omits some of them. The data contain tens of thousands of clones, roughly 70% of them singletons. The sample comprised peripheral blood. Every receptor here comes from an elderly man with acute or convalescent COVID-19. The CDR3 runs from the conserved cysteine through the conserved F or W. Each record gives: CDR3 DNA, CDR3 protein, D gene, V gene, clone size, J gene. A D gene is named only where the DNA matches it firmly. Expanded clones get a size class; other rows say once, few or many, or leave the size out.

TGTGCCAGCAGCCCCTTAGCGGGAGGTTGGAACACCGGGGAGCTGTTTTTT,CASSPLAGGWNTGELFF,TRBD2,TRBV14,-,TRBJ2-2
TGCGCCAGCAGCTCGTGGGGGACAGGGGGGATCCCGGATACGCAGTATTTT,CASSSWGTGGIPDTQYF,TRBD1,TRBV5-1,-,TRBJ2-3
TGTGCCAGCAGCCGAGGCCTGATGGGTAGCAATCAGCCCCAGCATTTT,CASSRGLMGSNQPQHF,-,TRBV14,-,TRBJ1-5
TGTGCCAGCTCCCAGGACAGGGGCTCTCTAGGCTACACCTTC,CASSQDRGSLGYTF,TRBD1,TRBV18,-,TRBJ1-2
TGCGCCAGCAGCCACAAGACAGGGGGCGCTAACATTCAGTACTTC,CASSHKTGGANIQYF,TRBD1,TRBV4-1,-,TRBJ2-4
TGTGCCAGCAGCTTAACTGCAATCCCGGTGCTGTTTTTT,CASSLTAIPVLFF,-,TRBV7-8,few,TRBJ2-2
TGTGCCAGCAGCACCCAGACTAGCAGGGCCGGGGAGCTGTTTTTT,CASSTQTSRAGELFF,TRBD2,TRBV11-2,few,TRBJ2-2
TGTGCCAGTAGTACACAAGAGACCCAGTACTTC,CASSTQETQYF,-,TRBV19,-,TRBJ2-5
TGTGCCAGCAGCGCAAGGACAGGGGAAAACACTGAAGCTTTCTTT,CASSARTGENTEAFF,TRBD1,TRBV2,few,TRBJ1-1
TGTGCCAGCAGCTTGGGTTCGGGTCGCCGGACTGAAGCTTTCTTT,CASSLGSGRRTEAFF,-,TRBV5-6,-,TRBJ1-1
TGTGCCAGCAGCCTCAGCGGGGGCCAAGATACGCAGTATTTT,CASSLSGGQDTQYF,TRBD2,TRBV5-8,few,TRBJ2-3
TGTGCCAGTAGTATAAGGCAGGGGGCTCGAGAGACCCAGTACTTC,CASSIRQGARETQYF,TRBD1,TRBV19,-,TRBJ2-5
TGTGCCAGTAGTAACAACAGGGGGTACGAAGAGACCCAGTACTTC,CASSNNRGYEETQYF,TRBD1,TRBV19,-,TRBJ2-5
TGCAGCGTTGCGAGATCGGGACAGAGCTCCTACGAGCAGTACTTC,CSVARSGQSSYEQYF,TRBD1,TRBV29-1,-,TRBJ2-7
TGTGCCAGCAGTTTAGGCAGGAACAACTACACCTTC,CASSLGRNNYTF,-,TRBV12-3/TRBV12-4,-,TRBJ1-2
TGTGCCACCAGCAGAGATCGGACAGTCTACGAGCAGTACTTC,CATSRDRTVYEQYF,-,TRBV15,-,TRBJ2-7
TGTGCCAGCAGCTTGTCTTCGGCAGGAACATGGCAGTACTTC,CASSLSSAGTWQYF,-,TRBV5-6,-,TRBJ2-7
TGTGCCTGGAGTGGGGGACAGGATAATTCACCCCTCCACTTT,CAWSGGQDNSPLHF,TRBD1,TRBV30,few,TRBJ1-6
TGTGCCAGCAGCGTAGGAGGAGCTCTGGATCTATTCTTC,CASSVGGALDLFF,-,TRBV9,medium-sized,TRBJ2-1
TGTGCCAGCAGCAAACAGGGCTTCTCTGGCACAGATACGCAGTATTTT,CASSKQGFSGTDTQYF,-,TRBV7-3,-,TRBJ2-3
TGCGCCAGCAGCTCGCTAGGGGTGGTGACCCAGTACTTC,CASSSLGVVTQYF,-,TRBV5-1,-,TRBJ2-5
TGTGCCAGCAGCGTAAACGGGGGGGCTGCCGAGCAGTACTTC,CASSVNGGAAEQYF,TRBD2,TRBV9,-,TRBJ2-7
TGTGCCAGCAGCTTAGGGACAGACTATGGCTACACCTTC,CASSLGTDYGYTF,-,TRBV11-2,-,TRBJ1-2
TGTGCCAGTAGTATCCAGGGGGATCGTGGCTACACCTTC,CASSIQGDRGYTF,TRBD1,TRBV19,-,TRBJ1-2
TGTGCCAGTAGTAGGCAGGGGGCAAGGGAGACCCAGTACTTC,CASSRQGARETQYF,TRBD1,TRBV19,-,TRBJ2-5
TGTGCCAGCAGCTTAGGCATCGGACAGATCCACAATGAGCAGTTCTTC,CASSLGIGQIHNEQFF,-,TRBV7-2,once,TRBJ2-1
TGTGCCAGCAGCGTAGCTTCCCAGTCATCCGGGGAGCTGTTTTTT,CASSVASQSSGELFF,-,TRBV9,-,TRBJ2-2
TGTGCCAGCAGTCGACAGGGTGATTCACCCCTCCACTTT,CASSRQGDSPLHF,TRBD1,TRBV6-2/TRBV6-3,once,TRBJ1-6
TGTGCCAGCAGTCCCCGGAACAGAGAGAACACTGAAGCTTTCTTT,CASSPRNRENTEAFF,-,TRBV6-5,-,TRBJ1-1
TGTGCCAGCTCCGAATTACAGGGGTATTCACCCCTCCACTTT,CASSELQGYSPLHF,TRBD1,TRBV18,-,TRBJ1-6
TGTGCCAGCGCTAGCGGGAGTATCGACAATGAGCAGTTCTTC,CASASGSIDNEQFF,TRBD2,TRBV11-2,-,TRBJ2-1
TGTGCCAGCAGTTACTCGTTTCTCGAGGGCTACTATGGCTACACCTTC,CASSYSFLEGYYGYTF,-,TRBV6-5,-,TRBJ1-2
TGCGCCAGCAGCTTTGGGGACAGGGGCCATAGCTCCTACGAGCAGTACTTC,CASSFGDRGHSSYEQYF,TRBD1,TRBV5-1,few,TRBJ2-7
TGCGCCAGCAGCTTGGGGGCAGGGGGAAAGACGCAGTATTTT,CASSLGAGGKTQYF,TRBD1,TRBV5-1,-,TRBJ2-3
TGTGCCAGCAGCTTAGGCGACCGGGAGGGCCCCCACGAGCAGTACTTC,CASSLGDREGPHEQYF,TRBD2,TRBV11-3,-,TRBJ2-7
TGCGCCAGCAGCCAAGATTGGAGACAGCGAAACACCATATATTTT,CASSQDWRQRNTIYF,-,TRBV4-1,-,TRBJ1-3
TGTGCCAGCAGCGCGAGCAGCGGGGGGGTCGCTCGGCGTAATGAGCAGTTCTTC,CASSASSGGVARRNEQFF,TRBD2,TRBV9,-,TRBJ2-1
TGCGCCAGCAGCGACACAGGAACGAACACTGAAGCTTTCTTT,CASSDTGTNTEAFF,-,TRBV5-1,medium-sized,TRBJ1-1
TGTGCCAGCAGCTTAGAGTACGGTGGCTACACCTTC,CASSLEYGGYTF,-,TRBV11-2,few,TRBJ1-2
TGTGCCAGCAGCCCCGGACAGGGTGGAGGGACCCAGTACTTC,CASSPGQGGGTQYF,TRBD1,TRBV5-6,-,TRBJ2-5
TGTGCCAGCAGTTACGAACTAGCGGGAGGTTACAATGAGCAGTTCTTC,CASSYELAGGYNEQFF,TRBD2,TRBV6-2/TRBV6-3,-,TRBJ2-1
TGCGCCAGCAGTGGGACAGGGGGCGAGCAGTACTTC,CASSGTGGEQYF,TRBD1,TRBV10-1,-,TRBJ2-7
TGTGCCATCAGTCGGACGGAGGAAGGAAACACCATATATTTT,CAISRTEEGNTIYF,-,TRBV10-3,many,TRBJ1-3
TGTGCCAGTAGAGGGAACAGGGGGGCCACTGAAGCTTTCTTT,CASRGNRGATEAFF,TRBD1,TRBV19,-,TRBJ1-1